This T cell receptor (beta chain) is from a study of T cell repertoires in cytomegalovirus infection. There are a few counts of this clonotype. What it recognizes is unknown. A single record per CDR3 protein comes from TCRdb applying MiXCR to the reads. The sample shows about 330,000 distinct CDR3 sequences, roughly 34% of them seen only once. There are 12 residues in the CDR3. The germline V gene has CDR1 LGHNA and CDR2 YSLEER. Trimming cost V 4 bases and J 8 bases, with 11 bases left between them. This chain joins TRBV4-3 and TRBJ1-1; a weak D match, TRBD1 (6 bases). Sequencing used cultured PBMCs, obtained from culture after CMV antigen stimulation. This TCR derives from a human donor in good health (CMV status not recorded). Some clones in this sample may be carry-over from other donors' samples. CDR3 sequence reads: CASSRVQGEAFF. The DNA of the CDR3 is TGCGCCAGCAGCCGAGTACAGGGAGAAGCTTTCTTT.